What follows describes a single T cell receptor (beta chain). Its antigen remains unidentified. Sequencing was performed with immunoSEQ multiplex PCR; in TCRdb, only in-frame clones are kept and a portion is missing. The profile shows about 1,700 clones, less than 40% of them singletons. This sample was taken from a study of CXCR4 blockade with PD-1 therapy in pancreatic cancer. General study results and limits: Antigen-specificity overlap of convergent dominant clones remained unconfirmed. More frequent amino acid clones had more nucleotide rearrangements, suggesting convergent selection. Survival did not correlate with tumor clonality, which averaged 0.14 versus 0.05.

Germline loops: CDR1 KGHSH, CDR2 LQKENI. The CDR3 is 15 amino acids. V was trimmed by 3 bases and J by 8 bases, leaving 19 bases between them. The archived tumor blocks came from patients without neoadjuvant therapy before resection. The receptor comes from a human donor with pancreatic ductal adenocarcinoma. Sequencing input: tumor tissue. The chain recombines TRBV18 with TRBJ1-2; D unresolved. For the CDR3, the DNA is TGTGCCAGCTCACCGGGTCCCACGCCCTTGGGGGGCTACACCTTC. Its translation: CASSPGPTPLGGYTF.